This is a list of T cell receptor beta chains from one sample in a study of blood T cell repertoires in COVID-19. TCRdb's copy holds only in-frame clones and misses some; the assay was immunoSEQ multiplex PCR. The repertoire consists of about 300,000 clones, with 75% to 90% occurring once and the leading ten covering 2% to 3%. The specimen sequenced was PBMCs or T cells enriched from blood (not recorded which). The receptors here all came from a woman in her 50s who had recovered from COVID-19. Both conserved end residues are part of each CDR3. D genes are given only for firm matches. Expanded clones get a size class; other rows say once, few or many, or leave the size out.

j_gene: TRBJ1-4
abundance: NA
v_gene: TRBV19
d_gene: NA
CDR3aa: CASRPTDFATNEKLFF
CDR3nt: TGTGCCAGTAGACCGACCGACTTTGCAACTAATGAAAAACTGTTTTTT

j_gene: TRBJ2-1
abundance: NA
v_gene: TRBV9
d_gene: TRBD2
CDR3aa: CASSGTSGSSGEQFF
CDR3nt: TGTGCCAGCAGCGGGACTAGCGGGAGTTCAGGTGAGCAGTTCTTC

j_gene: TRBJ1-5
abundance: NA
v_gene: TRBV6-1
d_gene: TRBD1
CDR3aa: CASSEEQGENQPQHF
CDR3nt: TGTGCCAGCAGTGAGGAACAGGGGGAAAATCAGCCCCAGCATTTT

j_gene: TRBJ1-5
abundance: NA
v_gene: TRBV10-3
d_gene: NA
CDR3aa: CAISEGADGNQPQHF
CDR3nt: TGTGCCATCAGTGAAGGGGCTGATGGCAATCAGCCCCAGCATTTT

j_gene: TRBJ2-3
abundance: NA
v_gene: TRBV7-2
d_gene: NA
CDR3aa: CASSPHTDTQYF
CDR3nt: TGTGCCAGCAGCCCCCACACAGATACGCAGTATTTT

j_gene: TRBJ2-7
abundance: NA
v_gene: TRBV3-1/TRBV3-2
d_gene: NA
CDR3aa: CASSQVNGGRSYEQYF
CDR3nt: TGTGCCAGCAGCCAAGTGAACGGCGGGCGATCCTACGAGCAGTACTTC

j_gene: TRBJ1-6
abundance: few
v_gene: TRBV5-4
d_gene: NA
CDR3aa: CASSRAQGPYNSPLHF
CDR3nt: TGTGCCAGCAGCAGAGCACAGGGTCCATATAATTCACCCCTCCACTTT

j_gene: TRBJ2-6
abundance: NA
v_gene: TRBV4-1
d_gene: NA
CDR3aa: CASSPRTVSGANVLTF
CDR3nt: TGCGCCAGCAGTCCTAGGACAGTCTCTGGGGCCAACGTCCTGACTTTC

j_gene: TRBJ1-5
abundance: NA
v_gene: TRBV2
d_gene: TRBD1
CDR3aa: CASRKDGQGVGSNQPQHF
CDR3nt: TGTGCCAGCAGAAAAGACGGACAGGGGGTTGGGAGCAATCAGCCCCAGCATTTT

j_gene: TRBJ2-7
abundance: NA
v_gene: TRBV28
d_gene: NA
CDR3aa: CASGQGPGAYEQYF
CDR3nt: TGTGCCAGCGGGCAGGGTCCGGGCGCCTACGAGCAGTACTTC

j_gene: TRBJ1-2
abundance: NA
v_gene: TRBV6-2/TRBV6-3
d_gene: TRBD1
CDR3aa: CASSRESSAGTGDPYGYTF
CDR3nt: TGTGCCAGCAGTCGCGAATCTTCGGCCGGGACAGGGGACCCCTATGGCTACACCTTC

j_gene: TRBJ1-3
abundance: NA
v_gene: TRBV28
d_gene: NA
CDR3aa: CASRAGVWNTIYF
CDR3nt: TGTGCCAGCAGGGCAGGGGTTTGGAACACCATATATTTT

j_gene: TRBJ2-1
abundance: NA
v_gene: TRBV11-2
d_gene: NA
CDR3aa: CASSLGGLNEQFF
CDR3nt: TGTGCCAGCAGCTTAGGCGGGCTCAATGAGCAGTTCTTC

j_gene: TRBJ1-3
abundance: once
v_gene: TRBV5-6
d_gene: NA
CDR3aa: CASSFSGNTIYF
CDR3nt: TGTGCCAGCAGCTTTTCAGGAAACACCATATATTTT

j_gene: TRBJ2-5
abundance: NA
v_gene: TRBV7-7
d_gene: TRBD1
CDR3aa: CASSLAGTGSQETQYF
CDR3nt: TGTGCCAGCAGCTTAGCTGGGACAGGTAGCCAAGAGACCCAGTACTTC